The rows below give T cell receptor beta chains drawn from one sample of a study of T cell repertoires in cytomegalovirus infection. What these receptors recognize is not known. TCRdb reanalysed the reads using MiXCR and keeps one entry per CDR3 protein. The table includes about 110,000 distinct CDR3 sequences, around 30% detected once. The sample consisted of CD8+ T cells from cultured PBMCs, taken from culture after CMV antigen stimulation. The source of these receptors is a human donor in good health (CMV status not recorded). Some clones in this sample may be carry-over from other donors' samples. Both conserved end residues are part of each CDR3. D genes are given only for firm matches. Size values are once, few and many counts, or a class for expanded clones, and some rows have none.

TRBJ2-7 | . | few | TRBV5-1 | TGCGCCAGCAGCTTGGGGAAGGGCCCCTACGAGCAGTACTTC | CASSLGKGPYEQYF
TRBJ2-2 | . | many | TRBV11-3 | TGTGCCAGCAGCTTTAGGGATCCCGGGGAGCTGTTTTTT | CASSFRDPGELFF
TRBJ1-1 | TRBD1 | . | TRBV27 | TGTGCCAGCAGTTTATCGGGGGACAGGGAAGCTTTCTTT | CASSLSGDREAFF
TRBJ2-1 | . | . | TRBV6-2/TRBV6-3 | TGTGCCAGCAGTTACTCCACGCTTATTGAGCAGTTCTTC | CASSYSTLIEQFF
TRBJ2-5 | TRBD1 | . | TRBV5-6 | TGTGCCAGCAGCACCGGGACAGCGCTCCAAGAGACCCAGTACTTC | CASSTGTALQETQYF
TRBJ1-1 | . | few | TRBV7-2 | TGTGCCAGCAGCTTAGCCCAGGCAAGATACCTTAACACTGAAGCTTTCTTT | CASSLAQARYLNTEAFF
TRBJ1-1 | . | few | TRBV6-1 | TGTGCCAGCAGTGAAAGTAGTGGTGAAGCTTTCTTT | CASSESSGEAFF
TRBJ1-5 | . | . | TRBV7-9 | TGTGCCAGCAGCCCCATATGGGATCAGCCCCAGCATTTT | CASSPIWDQPQHF
TRBJ2-6 | . | . | TRBV6-6 | TGTGCCAGCGTTACAGTGAATAGGCCTGGGGCCAACGTCCTGACTTTC | CASVTVNRPGANVLTF
TRBJ1-6 | . | . | TRBV9 | TGTGCCAGCAGCGTAGGTCCGAATTCACCCCTCCACTTT | CASSVGPNSPLHF
TRBJ2-5 | . | . | TRBV4-1 | TGCGCCAGCAGCCAAGGTGAGGATTGGGCAGAAGAGACCCAGTACTTC | CASSQGEDWAEETQYF
TRBJ1-6 | . | many | TRBV7-6 | TGTGCCAGCAGCTATACGAGCTCCTATAATTCACCCCTCCACTTT | CASSYTSSYNSPLHF
TRBJ2-5 | . | . | TRBV4-1 | TGCGCCAGCAGCCTTGGGTCTAGCCAAGAGACCCAGTACTTC | CASSLGSSQETQYF
TRBJ2-4 | . | many | TRBV5-4 | TGTGCCAGCACCCTGGCCGGGGACAACAGCAAAAACATTCAGTACTTC | CASTLAGDNSKNIQYF
TRBJ2-3 | . | many | TRBV19 | TGTGCCAGTAGCCGCACAGATACGCAGTATTTT | CASSRTDTQYF
TRBJ1-1 | . | . | TRBV12-3/TRBV12-4 | TGTGCCAGCAGTTTAACGTCCCAGCAGGGGACCACTGAAGCTTTCTTT | CASSLTSQQGTTEAFF
TRBJ2-4 | . | . | TRBV27 | TGTGCCAGCAGTTTAGACAGACTAGCCAAAAACATTCAGTACTTC | CASSLDRLAKNIQYF
TRBJ1-1 | . | . | TRBV7-9 | TGTGCCAGCAGCTTAGCCAGGGTGGTCACTGAAGCTTTCTTT | CASSLARVVTEAFF
TRBJ1-2 | . | few | TRBV11-2 | TGTGCCAGCAGCTTAAATCACAGGGTTCTAGAGGATGGCTACACCTTC | CASSLNHRVLEDGYTF
TRBJ2-7 | TRBD2 | . | TRBV28 | TGTGCCAGCAGTGACGGGCCTAGCGGGACAAGTCCAGAGTTCTACGAGCAGTACTTC | CASSDGPSGTSPEFYEQYF
TRBJ1-2 | . | many | TRBV7-2 | TGTGCCAGCAGCCCCACGGGGGGAGCGGTCTATGGCTACACCTTC | CASSPTGGAVYGYTF
TRBJ2-2 | . | . | TRBV27 | TGTGCCAGCAGTCCCTCGGGGAGACACTACACCGGGGAGCTGTTTTTT | CASSPSGRHYTGELFF
TRBJ1-5 | TRBD1 | . | TRBV28 | TGTGCCAGCAGTTTAATTTTAGTTCGGGACAGATGGTTTTGTCCGCCCCAGCATTTT | CASSLILVRDRWFCPPQHF
TRBJ2-1 | . | medium-sized | TRBV6-1 | TGTGCCAGCAGCCCAGGGTATAGCTCCTACAATGAGCAGTTCTTC | CASSPGYSSYNEQFF
TRBJ2-7 | . | . | TRBV6-1 | TGTGCCAGCAGTTGGGCGGCGGAGCAACAATTCTCCTACGAGCAGTACTTC | CASSWAAEQQFSYEQYF
TRBJ2-7 | . | few | TRBV19 | TGTGCCAGTAGTCTGGCTGCGACCTACGAGCAGTACTTC | CASSLAATYEQYF
TRBJ2-7 | . | . | TRBV12-3/TRBV12-4 | TGTGCCAGCAGTCCCGACAGCTTATCCTACGAGCAGTACTTC | CASSPDSLSYEQYF
TRBJ2-1 | TRBD1 | . | TRBV15 | TGTGCCACCAGCAGGGACAGGGGAACCTACAATGAGCAGTTCTTC | CATSRDRGTYNEQFF
TRBJ2-7 | TRBD1 | few | TRBV2 | TGTGCCAGCAGTGATCTGTTACCGGGACAGGGGACCTACGAGCAGTACTTC | CASSDLLPGQGTYEQYF
TRBJ2-1 | TRBD2 | . | TRBV7-2 | TGTGCCAGCAGCCTAGAAGGTGCGGTAGCGGGGGACCACTCCTACAATGAGCAGTTCTTC | CASSLEGAVAGDHSYNEQFF
TRBJ1-5 | . | . | TRBV19 | TGTGCCAGTGCTATCTCTGCATCTAGGACCCAGCATTTT | CASAISASRTQHF
TRBJ2-7 | . | few | TRBV7-2 | TGTGCCAGCAGCTTACAAGCGACTGGGCTCTACGAGCAGTACTTC | CASSLQATGLYEQYF
TRBJ2-1 | . | few | TRBV7-6 | TGTGCCAGCTCCCCCGCACTAGCCGGGTACAATGAGCAGTTCTTC | CASSPALAGYNEQFF
TRBJ1-1 | . | . | TRBV29-1 | TGCAGCGTTGAACGAGTTGAAGCTTTCTTT | CSVERVEAFF
TRBJ2-3 | . | . | TRBV5-4 | TGTGCCAGCAGCTTGGTAGAAGCGACAAGTGGAACAGATACGCAGTATTTT | CASSLVEATSGTDTQYF
TRBJ2-2 | . | . | TRBV6-2/TRBV6-3 | TGTGCCTCAGAGAACACCGGGGAGCTGTTTTTT | CASENTGELFF
TRBJ1-5 | . | . | TRBV4-1 | TGCGCCAGCAGACGGCAGGACCTTAGCAATCAGCCCCAGCATTTT | CASRRQDLSNQPQHF
TRBJ2-1 | . | few | TRBV2 | TGTGCCAGCAGTGAGAGTATTGGACACTCCTACAATGAGCAGTTCTTC | CASSESIGHSYNEQFF
TRBJ2-7 | . | medium-sized | TRBV6-1 | TGTGCCAGCAGTGAAGGGGCTACTAGAGCCTACGAGCAGTACTTC | CASSEGATRAYEQYF
TRBJ2-1 | TRBD2 | . | TRBV7-6 | TGTGCCAGCGGCTTAGTAGTCAGCGGGGAATACAATGAGCAGTTCTTC | CASGLVVSGEYNEQFF